This is a list of T cell receptor beta chains from one sample in a study of vaccination and CD4 T cells after COVID-19. TCRdb re-analysed the PCR reads in MiXCR, keeping a single row per CDR3 protein. The sample holds under 20,000 distinct CDR3 sequences, 62% seen once. The input for sequencing was CD4+ T cells from blood, taken before SARS-CoV-2 vaccination. The receptors were sampled from a human donor who had recovered from COVID-19. The CDR3 runs from the conserved cysteine through the conserved F or W. The D gene is left open where the match is weak. Clone size is not always given. Where it is, it says once, few, many or a class for expanded clones.

TRBV15	TRBJ1-1	.	.	CATSRDIGDPEAFF	TGTGCCACCAGCAGAGATATTGGGGACCCTGAAGCTTTCTTT
TRBV20-1	TRBJ2-7	.	.	CSARGGLGAYEQYF	TGCAGTGCTAGGGGAGGACTTGGCGCCTACGAGCAGTACTTC
TRBV7-2	TRBJ2-2	TRBD2	.	CASSSHSGRATGELFF	TGTGCCAGCAGCTCCCATAGCGGGAGGGCCACCGGGGAGCTGTTTTTT
TRBV19	TRBJ2-3	.	.	CASSIGGSSTDTQYF	TGTGCCAGTAGTATTGGTGGGAGTTCAACAGATACGCAGTATTTT
TRBV20-1	TRBJ2-3	.	.	CSVSWGSGSTDTQYF	TGCAGTGTTAGTTGGGGTTCGGGGAGCACAGATACGCAGTATTTT
TRBV20-1	TRBJ2-7	.	few	CSARGVVQNLGEQYF	TGCAGTGCTAGAGGTGTGGTTCAGAACCTCGGCGAGCAGTACTTC
TRBV20-1	TRBJ2-1	.	.	CSARDSRTGLSYNEQFF	TGCAGTGCTAGAGACTCTCGAACGGGTCTCTCCTACAATGAGCAGTTCTTC
TRBV25-1	TRBJ1-2	.	few	CASSVGVGYTF	TGTGCCAGCAGTGTAGGGGTTGGCTACACCTTC
TRBV20-1	TRBJ2-5	.	.	CSARPGRGARQETQYF	TGCAGTGCTAGACCAGGTCGGGGGGCGCGGCAAGAGACCCAGTACTTC
TRBV7-2	TRBJ2-1	TRBD2	few	CASSLAGPGGEQFF	TGTGCCAGCAGCTTAGCCGGACCGGGAGGTGAGCAGTTCTTC
TRBV4-1	TRBJ2-7	.	few	CASSRFFRGQANYEQYF	TGCGCCAGCAGCCGATTTTTCCGGGGCCAGGCAAACTACGAGCAGTACTTC
TRBV7-2	TRBJ2-2	TRBD2	few	CASKWTSGNPGELFF	TGTGCCAGCAAATGGACTAGCGGGAACCCCGGGGAGCTGTTTTTT
TRBV21-1	TRBJ1-5	.	.	CASSITGGVQPQHF	TGTGCCAGCAGCATTACAGGGGGCGTCCAGCCCCAGCATTTT
TRBV6-1	TRBJ2-4	TRBD1	.	CASSGRLGQNLSKNIQYF	TGTGCCAGCAGTGGGAGATTGGGACAGAACTTATCCAAAAACATTCAGTACTTC
TRBV7-2	TRBJ2-1	.	.	CASSLASTIHNEQFF	TGTGCCAGCAGCTTAGCTTCGACTATCCACAATGAGCAGTTCTTC
TRBV5-4	TRBJ1-2	.	.	CASSFLDTNYGYTF	TGTGCCAGCAGCTTCCTGGACACAAACTATGGCTACACCTTC
TRBV7-8	TRBJ1-5	TRBD1	.	CASSLATGGSNQPQHF	TGTGCCAGCAGCTTAGCGACAGGGGGTAGCAATCAGCCCCAGCATTTT
TRBV20-1	TRBJ2-2	.	few	CSARDQGPTRNTGELFF	TGCAGTGCTAGAGATCAGGGGCCGACTAGAAACACCGGGGAGCTGTTTTTT
TRBV5-4	TRBJ2-3	TRBD2	once	CASSLASGFTDTQYF	TGTGCCAGCAGCCTCGCTAGCGGTTTTACAGATACGCAGTATTTT
TRBV7-9	TRBJ2-7	TRBD2	.	CASRSAGYEQYF	TGTGCCAGCAGATCAGCGGGGTACGAGCAGTACTTC
TRBV6-1	TRBJ2-7	TRBD2	.	CASSLLAGGPNEQYF	TGTGCCAGCAGCCTCTTAGCGGGAGGGCCCAACGAGCAGTACTTC
TRBV7-9	TRBJ1-5	.	few	CASSFGVGIDSNQPQHF	TGTGCCAGCAGCTTCGGAGTGGGCATCGACTCGAATCAGCCCCAGCATTTT
TRBV10-3	TRBJ1-1	.	.	CAISESGSEVNTEAFF	TGTGCCATCAGTGAGTCGGGCAGTGAGGTGAACACTGAAGCTTTCTTT
TRBV7-9	TRBJ1-1	.	.	CASSLVDKNTEAFF	TGTGCCAGCAGCTTGGTGGACAAGAACACTGAAGCTTTCTTT
TRBV28	TRBJ2-5	TRBD2	.	CASSSRVTGSGSGRELRETQYF	TGTGCCAGCAGCTCGCGGGTGACTGGGAGTGGTAGCGGGAGAGAGCTGAGGGAGACCCAGTACTTC
TRBV10-3	TRBJ2-7	TRBD2	.	CAIRAGGTSNLRGYEQYF	TGTGCCATCAGAGCGGGAGGTACATCAAATCTTCGGGGCTACGAGCAGTACTTC
TRBV2	TRBJ2-5	TRBD2	.	CASGAGGLETQYF	TGTGCCAGCGGAGCGGGAGGATTGGAGACCCAGTACTTC
TRBV20-1	TRBJ2-1	TRBD2	.	CSAPVAGGLNNEQFF	TGCAGTGCCCCCGTAGCGGGAGGGCTCAACAATGAGCAGTTCTTC
TRBV2	TRBJ1-6	TRBD1	.	CASSPGTEYNSPLHF	TGTGCCAGCAGTCCAGGGACAGAGTATAATTCACCCCTCCACTTT
TRBV20-1	TRBJ1-5	.	.	CSAQGGGNQPQHF	TGCAGTGCCCAGGGAGGGGGCAATCAGCCCCAGCATTTT
TRBV6-1	TRBJ1-1	.	few	CASSTWTRTTEAFF	TGTGCCAGCAGTACGTGGACGCGGACCACTGAAGCTTTCTTT
TRBV19	TRBJ1-2	TRBD1	few	CASSQQGARSYGYTF	TGTGCCAGTAGTCAACAGGGGGCGCGGAGCTATGGCTACACCTTC
TRBV20-1	TRBJ1-2	TRBD1	few	CSARTDRGGYGYTF	TGCAGTGCTAGAACGGACAGGGGGGGCTATGGCTACACCTTC
TRBV5-4	TRBJ2-7	TRBD2	.	CASSMDGLAGVREQYF	TGTGCCAGCAGCATGGATGGACTAGCGGGAGTCCGGGAGCAGTACTTC
TRBV7-2	TRBJ1-3	.	.	CASSPRGGTGNTIYF	TGTGCCAGCAGCCCCCGTGGGGGGACTGGAAACACCATATATTTT
TRBV9	TRBJ1-3	.	once	CASSVTSSGNTIYF	TGTGCCAGCAGCGTGACAAGCTCTGGAAACACCATATATTTT
TRBV15	TRBJ2-5	.	.	CATSRDFGYQETQYF	TGTGCCACCAGCAGAGATTTCGGTTACCAAGAGACCCAGTACTTC
TRBV7-2	TRBJ1-2	.	few	CASSLGGARLTLYGYTF	TGTGCCAGCAGCTTAGGGGGGGCCAGACTCACACTCTATGGCTACACCTTC
TRBV2	TRBJ2-5	.	.	CASSKQETQYF	TGTGCCAGCAGTAAACAAGAGACCCAGTACTTC
TRBV20-1	TRBJ2-1	TRBD2	.	CSARKGGPGNEQFF	TGCAGTGCTAGAAAGGGAGGGCCGGGCAATGAGCAGTTCTTC
TRBV20-1	TRBJ2-3	.	.	CSARDRATDTQYF	TGCAGTGCTAGAGATCGTGCCACAGATACGCAGTATTTT
TRBV6-5	TRBJ1-2	.	.	CASSYSRGAGGYTF	TGTGCCAGCAGTTACTCGCGCGGGGCGGGTGGCTACACCTTC
TRBV19	TRBJ2-1	.	.	CASSIVLRDPGYNEQFF	TGTGCCAGTAGTATAGTCCTCCGGGACCCCGGTTACAATGAGCAGTTCTTC
TRBV20-1	TRBJ2-3	TRBD2	.	CSARAPLAGGRNTQYF	TGCAGTGCTAGAGCCCCCCTAGCGGGAGGGCGTAATACGCAGTATTTT
TRBV11-3	TRBJ2-1	.	.	CASSPGRNEQFF	TGTGCCAGCAGCCCTGGGCGCAATGAGCAGTTCTTC
TRBV11-2	TRBJ2-7	TRBD2	.	CASSLFPGGLAASYEQYF	TGTGCCAGCAGCTTATTCCCTGGGGGACTAGCGGCCTCCTACGAGCAGTACTTC
TRBV7-3	TRBJ1-1	.	.	CASSLSVDTEAFF	TGTGCCAGCAGCTTATCCGTAGACACTGAAGCTTTCTTT
TRBV19	TRBJ2-5	.	.	CASSIGTGWETQYF	TGTGCCAGTAGTATCGGAACCGGGTGGGAGACCCAGTACTTC
TRBV5-4	TRBJ2-2	TRBD1	.	CASSLTGGANTGELFF	TGTGCCAGCAGCCTCACAGGGGGCGCGAACACCGGGGAGCTGTTTTTT
TRBV7-9	TRBJ2-7	TRBD2	.	CASSFGTSGSQDYEQYF	TGTGCCAGCAGCTTCGGGACTAGCGGGAGTCAGGACTACGAGCAGTACTTC
TRBV2	TRBJ1-5	TRBD1	.	CASRYMGQGLVGNQPQHF	TGTGCCAGCAGATACATGGGACAGGGCTTAGTCGGCAATCAGCCCCAGCATTTT
TRBV7-2	TRBJ2-5	.	.	CASSAPGRGETQYF	TGTGCCAGCAGCGCCCCAGGGCGTGGGGAGACCCAGTACTTC